Listed below are T cell receptor beta chains from one sample, sequenced in a study of T cells after yellow fever vaccination. MiXCR, applied by TCRdb to the 5' RACE reads, yields one record per CDR3 protein. The sample holds some 500,000 distinct CDR3 sequences, less than 15% seen once. Sequences were derived from PBMCs, sampled on the day of the yellow fever booster vaccination. These receptor sequences come from a man aged 30 to 39 who received the YFV17D yellow fever vaccine. CDR3s include the opening cysteine and the closing phenylalanine or tryptophan. Fields, in order: clone size, J gene, V gene, D gene, CDR3 protein, CDR3 DNA. A D gene is named only where the DNA matches it firmly. The size field is filled for only some rows; it gives once, few, many or a size class.

size: -; J: TRBJ2-5; V: TRBV5-1; D: -; CDR3: CASSLAQGKYQETQYF; DNA: TGCGCCAGCAGCTTGGCCCAGGGGAAATACCAAGAGACCCAGTACTTC
size: few; J: TRBJ2-1; V: TRBV20-1; D: TRBD2; CDR3: CSQPSGRSSYNEQFF; DNA: TGCAGCCAACCTAGCGGCAGGAGCTCCTACAATGAGCAGTTCTTC
size: -; J: TRBJ2-7; V: TRBV7-2; D: TRBD1; CDR3: CASSFDRGPVEQYF; DNA: TGTGCCAGCAGCTTCGACAGGGGGCCGGTCGAGCAGTACTTC
size: few; J: TRBJ2-2; V: TRBV29-1; D: TRBD2; CDR3: CSVGLAGIEANTGELFF; DNA: TGCAGCGTTGGGCTAGCGGGAATTGAAGCGAACACCGGGGAGCTGTTTTTT
size: -; J: TRBJ2-6; V: TRBV6-1; D: -; CDR3: CASSANSGANVLTF; DNA: TGTGCCAGCAGTGCCAACTCTGGGGCCAACGTCCTGACTTTC
size: few; J: TRBJ2-1; V: TRBV6-1; D: -; CDR3: CASTRVRHRAYEQFF; DNA: TGTGCCAGTACCCGTGTGAGGCACCGCGCCTATGAGCAGTTCTTC
size: few; J: TRBJ1-2; V: TRBV19; D: -; CDR3: CASSGTAYGYTF; DNA: TGTGCCAGTAGTGGAACAGCCTATGGCTACACCTTC
size: few; J: TRBJ1-3; V: TRBV11-2; D: TRBD1; CDR3: CASSPGGKGSGNTIYF; DNA: TGTGCCAGCAGCCCAGGGGGGAAGGGCTCTGGAAACACCATATATTTT
size: -; J: TRBJ2-1; V: TRBV5-4; D: TRBD2; CDR3: CASSRGLAGGGYNEQFF; DNA: TGTGCCAGCAGCCGGGGACTAGCGGGAGGGGGCTACAATGAGCAGTTCTTC
size: few; J: TRBJ2-1; V: TRBV5-5; D: TRBD1; CDR3: CASSLPVLWDRVPTSVF; DNA: TGTGCCAGCAGCTTGCCGGTTTTGTGGGACAGGGTACCTACGTCGGTCTTC
size: few; J: TRBJ2-3; V: TRBV14; D: -; CDR3: CASSRGTTDTQYF; DNA: TGTGCCAGCAGCCGGGGAACCACAGATACGCAGTATTTT
size: many; J: TRBJ2-7; V: TRBV6-5; D: -; CDR3: CASSYGGSYEQYF; DNA: TGTGCCAGCAGTTACGGAGGTTCTTACGAGCAGTACTTC
size: many; J: TRBJ2-5; V: TRBV5-1; D: TRBD2; CDR3: CASSLALAGETQYF; DNA: TGCGCCAGCAGCTTGGCTCTAGCGGGAGAGACCCAGTACTTC
size: few; J: TRBJ2-1; V: TRBV9; D: -; CDR3: CASSPQTGYNEQFF; DNA: TGTGCCAGCAGCCCTCAGACTGGTTACAATGAGCAGTTCTTC
size: few; J: TRBJ2-3; V: TRBV11-2; D: -; CDR3: CASTLGRTDTQYF; DNA: TGTGCCAGCACACTAGGCCGCACAGATACGCAGTATTTT
size: few; J: TRBJ2-4; V: TRBV7-8; D: TRBD1; CDR3: CASSLALGTENIQYF; DNA: TGTGCCAGCAGCTTAGCTCTAGGGACAGAAAACATTCAGTACTTC
size: few; J: TRBJ2-1; V: TRBV2; D: -; CDR3: CASSDEGDSYNEQFF; DNA: TGTGCCAGCAGTGATGAGGGAGACTCCTACAATGAGCAGTTCTTC
size: many; J: TRBJ2-5; V: TRBV18; D: -; CDR3: CASSPPAETQYF; DNA: TGTGCCAGCTCACCACCGGCGGAGACCCAGTACTTC
size: few; J: TRBJ2-7; V: TRBV6-5; D: -; CDR3: CASIGDYEQYF; DNA: TGTGCCAGCATCGGTGACTACGAGCAGTACTTC
size: few; J: TRBJ1-5; V: TRBV6-2/TRBV6-3; D: TRBD1; CDR3: CASRRQGTEHQPQHF; DNA: TGTGCCAGCAGACGACAGGGTACGGAGCATCAGCCCCAGCATTTT
size: few; J: TRBJ1-1; V: TRBV20-1; D: -; CDR3: CSASFGMWTEAFF; DNA: TGCAGTGCTAGTTTTGGGATGTGGACTGAAGCTTTCTTT
size: few; J: TRBJ2-2; V: TRBV4-3; D: -; CDR3: CASSQVPGRNTGELFF; DNA: TGCGCCAGCAGCCAAGTTCCAGGGCGGAACACCGGGGAGCTGTTTTTT
size: -; J: TRBJ1-3; V: TRBV7-8; D: -; CDR3: CASSLPSRVSSGRGNTIYF; DNA: TGTGCCAGCAGCTTACCCTCTCGGGTTTCGTCAGGGCGTGGAAACACCATATATTTT
size: -; J: TRBJ2-5; V: TRBV4-2; D: -; CDR3: CASSQDRGVETQYF; DNA: TGTGCCAGCAGCCAAGATAGGGGCGTGGAGACCCAGTACTTC
size: -; J: TRBJ2-7; V: TRBV7-6; D: -; CDR3: CASSLTTGLGGSYEQYF; DNA: TGTGCCAGCAGCTTAACCACGGGACTGGGCGGGTCCTACGAGCAGTACTTC
size: -; J: TRBJ2-7; V: TRBV7-2; D: -; CDR3: CASSSTVTGYEQYF; DNA: TGTGCCAGCAGCTCGACCGTAACAGGGTACGAGCAGTACTTC
size: few; J: TRBJ1-5; V: TRBV21-1; D: -; CDR3: CASSNFQGNQPQHF; DNA: TGTGCCAGCAGCAACTTTCAGGGCAATCAGCCCCAGCATTTT
size: few; J: TRBJ1-1; V: TRBV15; D: TRBD1; CDR3: CATSRDVGTVFITFF; DNA: TGTGCCACCAGCAGAGATGTTGGGACAGTTTTCATAACTTTCTTT
size: once; J: TRBJ2-7; V: TRBV5-6; D: -; CDR3: CARSPEGGYISYEQYF; DNA: TGTGCCAGGAGCCCGGAGGGCGGCTACATCTCCTACGAGCAGTACTTC
size: -; J: TRBJ2-1; V: TRBV5-1; D: -; CDR3: CASSPDPTLGNNEQFF; DNA: TGCGCCAGCAGCCCCGACCCCACGCTAGGAAACAATGAGCAGTTCTTC
size: few; J: TRBJ1-6; V: TRBV7-6; D: -; CDR3: CASTHEASASPLHF; DNA: TGTGCCAGTACCCATGAGGCGTCGGCTTCACCCCTCCACTTT
size: -; J: TRBJ2-1; V: TRBV12-3/TRBV12-4; D: -; CDR3: CASSTRDGKNEQFF; DNA: TGTGCCAGCAGCACGAGGGACGGTAAGAATGAGCAGTTCTTC
size: -; J: TRBJ2-3; V: TRBV20-1; D: -; CDR3: CSAVSGRESSNTDTQYF; DNA: TGCAGTGCTGTATCAGGACGAGAGTCTTCCAACACAGATACGCAGTATTTT
size: few; J: TRBJ2-3; V: TRBV5-1; D: -; CDR3: CASRETRGTDTQYF; DNA: TGCGCCAGCCGGGAGACGCGGGGCACAGATACGCAGTATTTT
size: few; J: TRBJ2-1; V: TRBV24-1; D: -; CDR3: CATSDYSANEQFF; DNA: TGTGCCACCAGTGATTATTCAGCGAATGAGCAGTTCTTC
size: few; J: TRBJ2-1; V: TRBV4-1; D: TRBD2; CDR3: CASSLGLAGALEQFF; DNA: TGCGCCAGCAGCCTCGGACTAGCGGGAGCACTTGAGCAGTTCTTC
size: few; J: TRBJ2-5; V: TRBV5-1; D: -; CDR3: CASSGGATQYF; DNA: TGCGCCAGCAGCGGCGGGGCGACCCAGTACTTC
size: -; J: TRBJ2-1; V: TRBV20-1; D: TRBD2; CDR3: CSARKLTSGKVDNEQFF; DNA: TGCAGTGCTAGAAAATTGACTAGCGGGAAGGTGGACAATGAGCAGTTCTTC
size: few; J: TRBJ2-1; V: TRBV7-2; D: -; CDR3: CASSPAGTSYNEQFF; DNA: TGTGCCAGCAGCCCCGCGGGGACCTCCTACAATGAGCAGTTCTTC
size: -; J: TRBJ2-7; V: TRBV30; D: -; CDR3: CAWSVQKGREKDEQYF; DNA: TGTGCCTGGAGTGTACAGAAAGGCAGGGAAAAGGACGAGCAGTACTTC
size: few; J: TRBJ2-7; V: TRBV6-2/TRBV6-3; D: -; CDR3: CASRSLAGRKLF; DNA: TGTGCCAGCAGATCACTTGCGGGACGAAAGTTGTTC
size: few; J: TRBJ2-3; V: TRBV11-2; D: TRBD1; CDR3: CASSKRTGPVVSTDTQYF; DNA: TGTGCCAGCAGCAAACGGACAGGGCCCGTCGTTAGCACAGATACGCAGTATTTT
size: few; J: TRBJ2-1; V: TRBV6-2/TRBV6-3; D: TRBD2; CDR3: CASTAGTSGRALYEQFF; DNA: TGTGCCAGCACCGCCGGGACTAGCGGGAGGGCCCTCTATGAGCAGTTCTTC
size: few; J: TRBJ1-1; V: TRBV5-1; D: -; CDR3: CASSPAGGFNTEAFF; DNA: TGCGCCAGCAGCCCAGCGGGGGGTTTTAACACTGAAGCTTTCTTT
size: -; J: TRBJ1-2; V: TRBV12-3/TRBV12-4; D: TRBD1; CDR3: CASSLDTGTGGFGYTF; DNA: TGTGCCAGCAGTTTAGACACCGGGACAGGGGGTTTTGGCTACACCTTC
size: -; J: TRBJ2-7; V: TRBV5-1; D: TRBD2; CDR3: CASSLGGLAGGIYEQYF; DNA: TGCGCCAGCAGCTTGGGGGGACTAGCGGGAGGTATCTACGAGCAGTACTTC
size: many; J: TRBJ2-3; V: TRBV29-1; D: -; CDR3: CSVGFTGRSSTDTQYF; DNA: TGCAGCGTGGGTTTCACGGGACGCTCTAGCACAGATACGCAGTATTTT
size: -; J: TRBJ2-3; V: TRBV24-1; D: -; CDR3: CATSDSPNWDTQYF; DNA: TGTGCCACCAGTGATAGTCCTAATTGGGATACGCAGTATTTT
size: few; J: TRBJ2-5; V: TRBV5-4; D: -; CDR3: CASSLAGRVAKETQYF; DNA: TGTGCCAGCAGCTTGGCCGGCCGTGTCGCCAAAGAGACCCAGTACTTC
size: many; J: TRBJ2-7; V: TRBV7-8; D: -; CDR3: CASSTSGTSYEQYF; DNA: TGTGCCAGCAGCACTTCCGGGACCTCCTACGAGCAGTACTTC
size: -; J: TRBJ1-5; V: TRBV5-1; D: -; CDR3: CASSLGGDDQPQHF; DNA: TGCGCCAGCAGCTTGGGAGGGGATGATCAGCCCCAGCATTTT
size: -; J: TRBJ2-7; V: TRBV28; D: TRBD2; CDR3: CASSWFSGSYEQYF; DNA: TGTGCCAGCAGTTGGTTCAGCGGGAGTTACGAGCAGTACTTC
size: once; J: TRBJ2-5; V: TRBV6-2/TRBV6-3; D: -; CDR3: CASNPEVGLQYF; DNA: TGTGCCAGCAATCCCGAGGTCGGCCTCCAGTACTTC
size: -; J: TRBJ2-7; V: TRBV15; D: -; CDR3: CATSRDPGAVYEQYF; DNA: TGTGCCACCAGCAGAGACCCAGGGGCGGTATACGAGCAGTACTTC
size: -; J: TRBJ2-3; V: TRBV23-1; D: -; CDR3: CASSHQIGSADTQYF; DNA: TGCGCCAGCAGTCACCAGATCGGATCCGCAGATACGCAGTATTTT
size: few; J: TRBJ2-7; V: TRBV12-3/TRBV12-4; D: -; CDR3: CASSPQFGVPGSYEQYF; DNA: TGTGCCAGCAGTCCCCAATTTGGGGTCCCTGGTTCCTACGAGCAGTACTTC
size: -; J: TRBJ2-2; V: TRBV12-3/TRBV12-4; D: TRBD2; CDR3: CASSAGSGANTGELFF; DNA: TGTGCCAGCAGTGCCGGTAGCGGGGCGAACACCGGGGAGCTGTTTTTT
size: -; J: TRBJ2-2; V: TRBV19; D: -; CDR3: CASITQGSTNTGELFF; DNA: TGTGCCAGTATTACCCAGGGCAGCACGAACACCGGGGAGCTGTTTTTT
size: few; J: TRBJ2-5; V: TRBV29-1; D: -; CDR3: CSVVSQASETQYF; DNA: TGCAGCGTCGTCTCTCAGGCCTCAGAGACCCAGTACTTC
size: -; J: TRBJ1-1; V: TRBV29-1; D: TRBD1; CDR3: CSVGQAQNTEAFF; DNA: TGCAGCGTGGGACAGGCCCAGAACACTGAAGCTTTCTTT